Below, 24 T cell receptor beta chains from the same sample are listed, as sequenced in a study of cytomegalovirus exposure and HLA in healthy donors (dated by TCRdb to the late 2010s). Library construction relied on the immunoSEQ multiplex PCR assay. A mixture of 60 forward primers for TCR Vbeta segments and 13 reverse primers for TCR Jbeta segments was used in the multiplex PCR. Drawn from immuneACCESS, this table holds only the in-frame rearrangements with V and J called that TCRdb kept. Clones are partly lost; checked studies trace under half to an unresolved V gene and leave the rest unexplained. The table for this sample shows tens of thousands of clones. The ten largest clones represent under 3% of the sample. Sequencing was carried out using PBMCs. The receptors here all came from a man aged 40-49 years in good health and CMV-seronegative.

The chain recombines TRBV10-3 with TRBJ1-1; 8 bases line up with TRBD1. Per germline, CDR1 ENHRY and CDR2 SYGVKD. The trim removed 5 bases at V and 1 base at J, leaving 6 bases unmatched. This CDR3 contains 15 residues. Here the CDR3 reads CAISPSGGANTEAFF. For the CDR3, the DNA is TGTGCCATCAGTCCCTCAGGGGGCGCGAACACTGAAGCTTTCTTT.

V usage is TRBV5-4 and J usage is TRBJ1-6; 9 bases map to TRBD1. The V and J ends lost 4 bases and 9 bases, in that order; junction bases with no gene match: 8. Germline CDR1 is SGHNT and CDR2 is YYREEE (reference sequence). This CDR3 region has 15 residues. The CDR3 loop is CASSPTTGGASPLHF. DNA of the CDR3: TGTGCCAGCAGCCCGACGACAGGGGGAGCTTCACCCCTCCACTTT.

V and J are TRBV19 and TRBJ1-5; D gene unclear. Germline V CDR1 and CDR2: LNHDA, SQIVND (reference sequence). CDR3 length: 16 amino acids. Trimming pared 4 bases from V and 0 bases from J, leaving 13 bases between. The CDR3 protein is CASSTQDVSSNQPQHF. DNA for the CDR3: TGTGCCAGTAGTACCCAGGATGTGTCTAGCAATCAGCCCCAGCATTTT.

The chain joins TRBV19 to TRBJ2-2; possible D gene TRBD1, 7 bases. The CDR3 has 15 amino acids. Deletions cut 1 base from V and 6 bases from J, with 12 bases between. Germline CDR1 reads LNHDA; CDR2 reads SQIVND (reference sequence). The CDR3: CASSIAPRGAGELFF. As DNA, the CDR3 is TGTGCCAGTAGTATAGCACCCAGGGGGGCCGGGGAGCTGTTTTTT.

The chain uses TRBV15 and TRBJ2-5; weak D call: TRBD2 (5 bases). This CDR3 comprises 17 residues. Trimming removed 0 bases at V and 1 base at J, with 15 bases between. Per germline, CDR1 LNHNV and CDR2 YYDKDF (reference sequence). The CDR3 spells CATSRESSGSGQETQYF. For the CDR3, the DNA is TGTGCCACCAGCAGAGAGTCCAGTGGGAGCGGCCAAGAGACCCAGTACTTC.

The V call is TRBV21-1, the J call TRBJ1-5. TRBV21-1 is flagged as a pseudogene. This CDR3 comprises 11 residues. The CDR3 DNA reads TGTGTAAACTCTGAGGGCCAGCCCCAGCATTTT. It codes for CVNSEGQPQHF.

The chain carries TRBV6-1 and TRBJ2-3; TRBD2 is a possible D gene (6 bases). The germline V and J ends were trimmed by 6 bases and 5 bases, with 15 bases remaining between them. This CDR3 spans 14 amino acids. Per the germline V gene, CDR1 is MNHNS and CDR2 is SASEGT. In DNA, the CDR3 is TGTGCCAGCAGGGAGGGATATACGGGAGATACGCAGTATTTT. Translating gives CASREGYTGDTQYF.

A word on this clone: Other DNA sequences within the sample encode an identical CDR3. The DNA of the CDR3 is TGTGCCACACACCCCGGTCACTCCACAGGGAATATGAGCAATCAGCCCCAGCATTTT. Amino acid sequence: CATHPGHSTGNMSNQPQHF. The gene calls are TRBV18 and TRBJ1-5, with D tentatively TRBD1 (6 bases). Trimming cost V 10 bases and J 1 base, with 29 bases left between them. The CDR3 length is 19 residues. Germline loops: CDR1 KGHSH, CDR2 LQKENI.

V usage is TRBV18 and J usage is TRBJ2-7, with 7 bases fitting TRBD2. The CDR3 extends over 13 amino acids. V shed 6 bases, J shed 4 bases, and the junction held 6 bases outside the gene matches. CDR1 is KGHSH, CDR2 LQKENI, per germline. CDR3 sequence (DNA): TGTGCCAGCTCCAGCGGGGATTTTTACGAGCAGTACTTC. Its translation: CASSSGDFYEQYF.

The chain recombines TRBV29-1 with TRBJ2-3; 7 bases fit TRBD1. The CDR3 runs 17 residues. Germline V gives CDR1 SQVTM, CDR2 ANQGSEA. J was trimmed by 4 bases and V by 6 bases; bases with no gene match: 19. The CDR3 region is CSVATPKGAGSPDTQYF. CDR3 coding DNA: TGCAGCGTAGCGACACCCAAGGGGGCAGGTAGCCCAGATACGCAGTATTTT.

V usage is TRBV28 and J usage is TRBJ2-7; D unresolved. This CDR3 comprises 15 residues. Per the germline V gene, CDR1 is MDHEN and CDR2 is SYDVKM. Trimming took 8 bases from V and 2 from J, leaving 19 bases between them. The CDR3 region is CASVPTGPTTYEQYF. In DNA form, the CDR3 reads TGTGCCAGCGTTCCGACGGGTCCGACCACCTACGAGCAGTACTTC.

The genes are TRBV10-3 and TRBJ2-2, with TRBD1 matching over 8 bases. Germline values: CDR1 ENHRY, CDR2 SYGVKD. Germline trimming cut 10 bases from V and 1 base from J; bases unmatched to any gene: 5. This CDR3 comprises 14 residues. CDR3 in DNA: TGTGCCAGCCACGGACAGGGGAACACCGGGGAGCTGTTTTTT. This translates into CASHGQGNTGELFF.

The chain recombines TRBV18 with TRBJ1-1, with a possible D match to TRBD1 (5 bases). V lost 1 base and J lost 3, with 6 bases in between. The germline V gene encodes CDR1 KGHSH and CDR2 LQKENI. The CDR3 extends over 13 amino acids. CDR3 in amino acids: CASSPQGYTEAFF. The CDR3 DNA is TGTGCCAGCTCACCACAGGGGTACACTGAAGCTTTCTTT.

This chain joins TRBV28 and TRBJ1-1, with unresolved D. The germline gives CDR1 MDHEN, CDR2 SYDVKM. The V gene lost 2 bases and the J gene lost 4 bases, with 11 bases spanning the gap. CDR3 length: 14 amino acids. This CDR3 reads CASSLHGLGTEAFF. In nucleotides, the CDR3 is TGTGCCAGCAGTTTACATGGGCTGGGCACTGAAGCTTTCTTT.

The chain is built from TRBV18 and TRBJ1-1; D might be TRBD1 (6 bases). CDR1 and CDR2 from the germline V gene are KGHSH and LQKENI. Trimming shortened V by 3 bases and J by 9 bases, and 29 bases separated the two germline ends. This CDR3 is built from 18 residues. The CDR3 is CASSPRGLGDRRAQQAFF. CDR3 DNA sequence: TGTGCCAGCTCACCGAGGGGGTTGGGTGACAGACGCGCGCAACAAGCTTTCTTT. The variable domain in full, completed from reference TRBV18 and TRBJ1-1, reads NAGVMQNPRHLVRRRGQEARLRCSPMKGHSHVYWYRQLPEEGLKFMVYLQKENIIDESGMPKERFSAEFPKEGPSILRIQQVVRGDSAAYFCASSPRGLGDRRAQQAFFGQGTRLTVV.

The V call is TRBV2, the J call TRBJ2-7; 7 bases agree with TRBD1. CDR3 length equals 15 residues. The trim removed 3 bases at V and 2 bases at J, leaving 7 bases unmatched. Germline loops: CDR1 SNHLY, CDR2 FYNNEI. CDR3 sequence (DNA): TGTGCCAGCAGTGAGGACAGGATGGGAACCTACGAGCAGTACTTC. The encoded protein is CASSEDRMGTYEQYF.

The chain employs TRBV19 and TRBJ2-3; TRBD2 aligns across 10 bases. V was pared by 4 bases and J by 1 base, with 5 bases of the junction left unmatched. The germline gives CDR1 LNHDA, CDR2 SQIVND (reference sequence). This CDR3 spans 16 amino acids. The CDR3 region is CASSTRTSGGTDTQYF. CDR3 DNA: TGTGCCAGTAGTACGCGGACTAGCGGAGGCACAGATACGCAGTATTTT.

CDR3 residues: CASSPADRGNYGYTF. CDR3 coding DNA: TGTGCCAGCAGCCCAGCGGACAGGGGTAACTATGGCTACACCTTC. The chain is built from TRBV13 and TRBJ1-2; 9 bases map to TRBD1. The CDR3 loop spans 15 amino acids. J was trimmed by 1 base and V by 5 bases; bases with no gene match: 5. The germline gives CDR1 PRHDT, CDR2 FYEKMQ (reference sequence).

The V gene is TRBV7-3, the J gene TRBJ1-2; a weak D match, TRBD1 (5 bases). With 5 bases removed from V and 8 bases from J, the gap between germline ends came to 15 bases. Germline V gene data show CDR1 as SGHTA and CDR2 as FQGTGA. The CDR3 loop spans 13 amino acids. The CDR3 here is CASSPGRGRGYTF. CDR3 nucleotide sequence: TGTGCCAGCAGCCCGGGGAGGGGCCGGGGCTACACCTTC.

The chain carries TRBV5-3 and TRBJ2-7, with 11 bases identical to TRBD1. TRBV5-3 is designated an ORF whose function remains uncertain. The CDR3 length is 16 residues. V shed 0 bases, J shed 5 bases, and the junction held 7 bases outside the gene matches. For the CDR3, the DNA is TGTGCCAGAAGCTTGGGTAGGGACAGGGGGAGCCACGAGCAGTACTTC. This encodes CARSLGRDRGSHEQYF.

The chain carries TRBV6-5 and TRBJ2-3; D is perhaps TRBD2 (5 bases). Looked up from germline, CDR1 is MNHEY and CDR2 is SVGAGI. Trimming took 10 bases from V and 0 from J, leaving 17 bases between them. The CDR3 extends over 15 amino acids. Here the CDR3 DNA reads TGTGCCACCTCTCGGACTTCCACTAGCACAGATACGCAGTATTTT. Translating gives CATSRTSTSTDTQYF.

V is TRBV7-9 and J is TRBJ1-6; D is perhaps TRBD1 (5 bases). The CDR3 extends over 14 amino acids. The V gene lost 5 bases and the J gene lost 5 bases, with 10 bases spanning the gap. Germline CDR1 reads SEHNR; CDR2 reads FQNEAQ (reference sequence). CDR3 DNA: TGTGCCAGCAGCAGGACATCAGATAATTCACCCCTCCACTTT. Encoded protein: CASSRTSDNSPLHF.

The chain carries TRBV27 and TRBJ2-7; possible D gene TRBD2, 7 bases. V lost 7 bases, J lost 5 bases, and 15 bases lay in between. CDR3 length: 13 residues. CDR1 and CDR2 (germline): MNHEY, SMNVEV (reference sequence). The CDR3 sequence: CASTRGAGNEQYF. CDR3 in DNA: TGTGCCAGCACTCGGGGGGCCGGTAACGAGCAGTACTTC.

V is TRBV28 and J is TRBJ1-2; D gene uncertain. CDR1 is MDHEN and CDR2 is SYDVKM in the germline V gene. The germline V and J ends were trimmed by 6 bases and 4 bases, with 12 bases remaining between them. CDR3 length: 13 residues. CDR3 sequence reads: CASSPGSIYGYTF. The CDR3 bases are TGTGCCAGCAGCCCCGGGAGTATCTATGGCTACACCTTC.